The clone carrying this T cell receptor beta chain has ten or more counts. Its antigen is unknown. TCRdb reprocessed the 5' RACE reads via MiXCR and lists one record per CDR3 protein. The data contain 200,000 to 250,000 distinct CDR3 sequences, roughly a tenth of them seen just once; the ten biggest clones take up around 3%. The sample comes from a study of CD8 T cells in ankylosing spondylitis. General observations from the study: Some of the motif variants had earlier been found in reactive arthritis patients' fluid and blood. Enrichment of disease-linked clones was reportedly significant in matched ankylosing spondylitis synovial fluid.

The sequenced sample consisted of blood, either unsorted or a sorted T cell fraction (not recorded which). This receptor was taken from a male donor with ankylosing spondylitis or in good health (not recorded which).

The CDR3 DNA is TGTGCCACCAGCAGTGGCAACACCGGGGAGCTGTTTTTT. Protein product: CATSSGNTGELFF. The J gene is TRBJ2-2, the V gene TRBV15; D gene unclear. CDR1 is LNHNV, CDR2 YYDKDF, per germline (reference sequence). The ends were cut back, 3 bases at V and 2 bases at J, with 4 bases in the middle. CDR3 length equals 13 residues.